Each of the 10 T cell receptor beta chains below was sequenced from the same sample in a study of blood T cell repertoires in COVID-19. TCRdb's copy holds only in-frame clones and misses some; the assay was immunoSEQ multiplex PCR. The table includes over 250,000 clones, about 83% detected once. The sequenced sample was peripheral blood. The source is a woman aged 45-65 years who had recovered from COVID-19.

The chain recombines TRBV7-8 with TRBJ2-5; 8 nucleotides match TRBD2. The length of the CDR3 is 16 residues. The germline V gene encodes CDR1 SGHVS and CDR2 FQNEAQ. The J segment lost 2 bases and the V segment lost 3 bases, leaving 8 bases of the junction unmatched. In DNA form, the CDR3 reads TGTGCCAGCAGCTTGGGGAGCGGGGGCCTTCAAGAGACCCAGTACTTC. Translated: CASSLGSGGLQETQYF.

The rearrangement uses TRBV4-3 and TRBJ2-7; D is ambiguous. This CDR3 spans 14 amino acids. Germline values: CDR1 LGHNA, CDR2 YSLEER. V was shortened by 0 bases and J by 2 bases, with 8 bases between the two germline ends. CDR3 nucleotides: TGCGCCAGCAGCCAAGATACAGCCGCCTACGAGCAGTACTTC. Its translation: CASSQDTAAYEQYF.

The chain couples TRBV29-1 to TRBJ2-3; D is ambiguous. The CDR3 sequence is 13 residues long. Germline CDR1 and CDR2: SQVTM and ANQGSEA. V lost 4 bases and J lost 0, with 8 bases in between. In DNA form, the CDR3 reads TGCAGCGTTGTGAGAGTTAGCACAGATACGCAGTATTTT. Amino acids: CSVVRVSTDTQYF.

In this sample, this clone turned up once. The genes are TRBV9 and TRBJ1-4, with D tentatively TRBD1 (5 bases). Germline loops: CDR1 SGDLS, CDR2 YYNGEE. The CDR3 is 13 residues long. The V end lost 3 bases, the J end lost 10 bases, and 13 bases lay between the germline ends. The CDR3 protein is CASSGDSLGKLFF. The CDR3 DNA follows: TGTGCCAGCAGCGGGGACTCCTTAGGAAAACTGTTTTTT.

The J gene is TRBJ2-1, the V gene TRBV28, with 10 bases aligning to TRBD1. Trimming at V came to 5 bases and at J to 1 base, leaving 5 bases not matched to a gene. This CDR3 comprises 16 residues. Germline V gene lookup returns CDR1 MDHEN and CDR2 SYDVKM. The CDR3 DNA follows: TGTGCCAGCAGTACATGGGACAGGGGTTCCTACAATGAGCAGTTCTTC. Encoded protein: CASSTWDRGSYNEQFF.

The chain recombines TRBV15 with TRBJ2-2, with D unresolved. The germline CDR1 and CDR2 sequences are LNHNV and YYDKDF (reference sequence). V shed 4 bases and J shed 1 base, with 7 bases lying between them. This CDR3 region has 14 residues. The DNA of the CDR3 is TGTGCCACCAGCACCCAACAGAACACCGGGGAGCTGTTTTTT. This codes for CATSTQQNTGELFF.

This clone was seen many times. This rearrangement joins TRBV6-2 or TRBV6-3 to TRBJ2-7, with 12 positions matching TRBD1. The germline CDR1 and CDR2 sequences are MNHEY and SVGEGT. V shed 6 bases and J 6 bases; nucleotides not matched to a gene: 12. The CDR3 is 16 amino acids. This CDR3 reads CASSQPLGTGGGEQYF. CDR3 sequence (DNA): TGTGCCAGCAGCCAACCACTTGGGACAGGGGGCGGCGAGCAGTACTTC.

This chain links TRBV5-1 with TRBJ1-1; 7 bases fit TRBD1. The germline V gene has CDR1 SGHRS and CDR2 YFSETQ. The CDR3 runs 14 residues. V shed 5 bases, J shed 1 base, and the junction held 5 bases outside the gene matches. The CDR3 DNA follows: TGCGCCAGCAGGGAACGACAGGGGAACACTGAAGCTTTCTTT. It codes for CASRERQGNTEAFF.

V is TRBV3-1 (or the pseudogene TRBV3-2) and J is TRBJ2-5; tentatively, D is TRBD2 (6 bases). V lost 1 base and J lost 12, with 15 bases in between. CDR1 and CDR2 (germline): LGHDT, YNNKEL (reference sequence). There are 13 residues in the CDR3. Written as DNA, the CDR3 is TGTGCCAGCAGCCAAGCCATGACTAGGAGGGAGTACTTC. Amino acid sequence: CASSQAMTRREYF.

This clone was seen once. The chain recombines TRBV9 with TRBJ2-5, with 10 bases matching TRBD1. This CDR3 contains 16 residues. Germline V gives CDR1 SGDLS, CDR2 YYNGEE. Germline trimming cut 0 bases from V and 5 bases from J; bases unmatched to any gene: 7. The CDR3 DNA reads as TGTGCCAGCAGCGTAGGAGGTGGGACAGGGGCGGAGACCCAGTACTTC. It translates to CASSVGGGTGAETQYF.